What follows is one TCR beta chain and its context. No antigen is known for it. This sample is drawn from a study of T cells expressing NK-cell markers (dated by TCRdb to 2019 to 2021). The study in broad terms: In sorted CD3+CD56+NKG2C+, CD3+CD56+NKG2C- and CD3+CD56-NKG2C+ T-cell subsets from about 8 donors, TCR beta-chain repertoires were profiled. Among the eight sequenced donors, seven were HCMV-seropositive and one was HCMV-seronegative. Sequencing of the libraries produced 2 x 150 bp reads on Illumina HiSeq 2000/2500, MiSeq or NextSeq. The study sequenced eight donors, all healthy volunteers chosen at random: three men and five women.

HCMV-specific IgG was detected in serum with a commercial ELISA kit to determine HCMV serostatus. Peripheral blood mononuclear cells were isolated from blood by Ficoll density gradient centrifugation. On the study overall, not on this receptor specifically: Whether the expanded NKG2C-expressing T cell clones were specific for HCMV antigens was left unclear. In over 5 donors, the dominant CD3+CD56+NKG2C+ clonotypes were among the top 10 CD8+ clonotypes and accounted for roughly 1.0-8% of CD8+ T cells. Those dominant clonotypes were again the most abundant among CD3+CD56-NKG2C+ cells in a handful of donors, at roughly 25-65%.

The instrument given in TCRdb is Illumina HiSeq 2000. TCR beta cDNA libraries were made by 5'RACE template switching that added a universal primer site and unique molecular identifiers. cDNA synthesis was primed from the TCR beta constant segment, followed by two successive PCR amplification steps. The authors' analysis ran thus. MIGEC was used to demultiplex reads and group reads by UMI, and MiTCR was used to assemble and quantify clonotypes. Only TCR cDNA sequences supported by at least two reads were kept to exclude erroneous sequences. The tcR package was used for downstream repertoire analysis, and clonotypes were matched across fractions by CDR3 nucleotide sequence plus V segment. VDJmatch was used to annotate antigen specificity against VDJdb, with one amino acid substitution in CDR3 allowed. TCRdb reprocessed the reads, reporting each CDR3 protein sequence once and no DNA. The V and J calls shown here were made by TCRdb, not taken from the authors' results. The table for this sample lists fewer than 400,000 distinct CDR3 sequences. Roughly a tenth of the sample is held by the ten biggest clonotypes.

Inclusive of the bounding cysteine and phenylalanine, the CDR3 is 13 residues long. No coding sequence is recorded. CDR1 SGHAT and CDR2 FQDESV were looked up in the germline V gene (reference sequence). Sequenced material: blood T cells: a sorted CD56 or NKG2C T cell subset, CD4+ or CD8+ T cells, or bulk PBMC T cells (not recorded which). This receptor was identified in a woman between 50 and 59 years old in good health. Donor details come from another sample of the same person, matched by shared clones. Recombination linked TRBV11-1 to TRBJ2-6. The CDR3 protein is CASNEGGANVLTF.